A selection of T cell receptor beta chains follows, all from one sample in a study of blood T cell repertoires in COVID-19. TCRdb keeps only in-frame clones here, not all; method: immunoSEQ multiplex PCR. The repertoire has about 370,000 clones, roughly 90% of them found once; the top ten carry around 3%. Sequencing was done on a sample of peripheral blood. The receptor source for this set is a woman aged 25-40 years with COVID-19, enrolled during active disease. Each CDR3 is given with its conserved first and last residue. The order of the fields is V gene, J gene, D gene, clone size, CDR3 DNA, CDR3 protein. The D gene is left open where the match is weak. Not all rows give a size; the values are once, few, many and, for expanded clones, a class.

v_gene: TRBV11-2; j_gene: TRBJ1-6; d_gene: TRBD1; abundance: -; CDR3nt: TGTGCCAGCAGCTCGATCCGGGACAGGGGGCCTCCCCTCCACTTT; CDR3aa: CASSSIRDRGPPLHF
v_gene: TRBV7-8; j_gene: TRBJ2-7; d_gene: -; abundance: -; CDR3nt: TGTGCCAGCAGCTTAGCGAATCGGGTCGGCGACGAGCAGTACTTC; CDR3aa: CASSLANRVGDEQYF
v_gene: TRBV9; j_gene: TRBJ1-3; d_gene: -; abundance: -; CDR3nt: TGTGCCAGCAGCGCAGGATCAGAAGACACCATATATTTT; CDR3aa: CASSAGSEDTIYF
v_gene: TRBV4-3; j_gene: TRBJ2-2; d_gene: -; abundance: once; CDR3nt: TGCGCCAGCAGCCAAGATATCGGCGGGGTAAACACCGGGGAGCTGTTTTTT; CDR3aa: CASSQDIGGVNTGELFF
v_gene: TRBV7-2; j_gene: TRBJ2-5; d_gene: -; abundance: once; CDR3nt: TGTGCCAGCAGCTTAGTAGCTACGGAAGAGACCCAGTACTTC; CDR3aa: CASSLVATEETQYF
v_gene: TRBV12-5; j_gene: TRBJ2-1; d_gene: -; abundance: -; CDR3nt: TGTGCTAGTGGGCCAACAGGGCGGAATGAGCAGTTCTTC; CDR3aa: CASGPTGRNEQFF
v_gene: TRBV7-8; j_gene: TRBJ2-5; d_gene: -; abundance: -; CDR3nt: TGTGCCAGCAGCTTAGAGCAGGGTATCGCCGAGACCCAGTACTTC; CDR3aa: CASSLEQGIAETQYF
v_gene: TRBV6-4; j_gene: TRBJ2-1; d_gene: -; abundance: once; CDR3nt: TGTGCCAGCAGTGTACAGCCCTTGGACAGTTCTTACAATGAGCAGTTCTTC; CDR3aa: CASSVQPLDSSYNEQFF
v_gene: TRBV6-5; j_gene: TRBJ1-1; d_gene: -; abundance: few; CDR3nt: TGTGCCAGCAGTTACGACCCGCATAGGAGGGACACTGAAGCTTTCTTT; CDR3aa: CASSYDPHRRDTEAFF
v_gene: TRBV19; j_gene: TRBJ1-2; d_gene: -; abundance: -; CDR3nt: TGTGCCAGTAGTATAGATGCCCAGGGACTACGCTATGGCTACACCTTC; CDR3aa: CASSIDAQGLRYGYTF
v_gene: TRBV6-5; j_gene: TRBJ1-4; d_gene: -; abundance: -; CDR3nt: TGTGCCAGCAGTCGTACGGAGGGAGAAAAACTGTTTTTT; CDR3aa: CASSRTEGEKLFF
v_gene: TRBV13; j_gene: TRBJ2-7; d_gene: TRBD1; abundance: -; CDR3nt: TGTGCCAGCAGCTTAGGGGACAGGGTCACCGAGCAGTACTTC; CDR3aa: CASSLGDRVTEQYF
v_gene: TRBV6-9; j_gene: TRBJ1-2; d_gene: -; abundance: many; CDR3nt: TGTGCCAGCAGTGTCGTGGAGGCGGATGGCAAAGGCTACACCTTC; CDR3aa: CASSVVEADGKGYTF
v_gene: TRBV15; j_gene: TRBJ1-4; d_gene: -; abundance: -; CDR3nt: TGTGCCACCAGCGCCCCGTTTGGGGGGGACCAAAAACTGTTTTTT; CDR3aa: CATSAPFGGDQKLFF
v_gene: TRBV7-9; j_gene: TRBJ1-2; d_gene: TRBD1; abundance: -; CDR3nt: TGTGCCAGCAGCAACCGGGACAGGGGGCAAGTGGACTATGGCTACACCTTC; CDR3aa: CASSNRDRGQVDYGYTF
v_gene: TRBV6-6; j_gene: TRBJ1-2; d_gene: TRBD1; abundance: once; CDR3nt: TGTGCCAGCAGTTACGAGACAGGGGGCAACTATGGCTACACCTTC; CDR3aa: CASSYETGGNYGYTF
v_gene: TRBV6-5; j_gene: TRBJ2-1; d_gene: -; abundance: -; CDR3nt: TGTGCCAGCAGTTACTCCGCGGGGACAGCCGCTCATGAGCAGTTCTTC; CDR3aa: CASSYSAGTAAHEQFF
v_gene: TRBV2; j_gene: TRBJ1-2; d_gene: TRBD1; abundance: -; CDR3nt: TGTGCCAGCAGTGTACGGGACAGCGGGGGCTACACCTTC; CDR3aa: CASSVRDSGGYTF
v_gene: TRBV21-1; j_gene: TRBJ1-1; d_gene: -; abundance: -; CDR3nt: TGTGCCAGCAGCAAAGAAGGGGCGGTGTTTATGAACACTGAAGCTTTCTTT; CDR3aa: CASSKEGAVFMNTEAFF
v_gene: TRBV30; j_gene: TRBJ1-5; d_gene: -; abundance: -; CDR3nt: TGTGCCTGGAGGAAGGAGGGAAATCAGCCCCAGCATTTT; CDR3aa: CAWRKEGNQPQHF
v_gene: TRBV6-5; j_gene: TRBJ1-4; d_gene: -; abundance: -; CDR3nt: TGTGCCAGCAGTTACGGGCAGGCAGCAACTAATGAAAAACTGTTTTTT; CDR3aa: CASSYGQAATNEKLFF
v_gene: TRBV7-2; j_gene: TRBJ1-2; d_gene: -; abundance: -; CDR3nt: TGTGCCAGCAGTCAGACAGGTGACTATGGCTACACCTTC; CDR3aa: CASSQTGDYGYTF
v_gene: TRBV5-1; j_gene: TRBJ1-5; d_gene: -; abundance: -; CDR3nt: TGCGCCAGCAGCTTAGGGGGAATAGGGGATCAGCCCCAGCATTTT; CDR3aa: CASSLGGIGDQPQHF
v_gene: TRBV4-3; j_gene: TRBJ1-2; d_gene: -; abundance: -; CDR3nt: TGCGCCAGCAGCCAAGATCCCGGGGGAGGCTACACCTTC; CDR3aa: CASSQDPGGGYTF
v_gene: TRBV9; j_gene: TRBJ2-2; d_gene: -; abundance: -; CDR3nt: TGTGCCAGCAGGATTGGCGGCCTGACCGGGGAGCTGTTTTTT; CDR3aa: CASRIGGLTGELFF
v_gene: TRBV9; j_gene: TRBJ2-2; d_gene: TRBD1; abundance: -; CDR3nt: TGTGCCAGCAGCAATAGACAGGGACACGCGAACACCGGGGAGCTGTTTTTT; CDR3aa: CASSNRQGHANTGELFF
v_gene: TRBV6-5; j_gene: TRBJ2-1; d_gene: TRBD2; abundance: -; CDR3nt: TGTGCCAGCAGTTCACAGCGGGGCCCCTACAATGAGCAGTTCTTC; CDR3aa: CASSSQRGPYNEQFF
v_gene: TRBV7-9; j_gene: TRBJ1-2; d_gene: TRBD1; abundance: -; CDR3nt: TGTGCCAGCAGCTTAGGGGACAGGGGCCGCCTCTATGGCTACACCTTC; CDR3aa: CASSLGDRGRLYGYTF
v_gene: TRBV6-5; j_gene: TRBJ1-2; d_gene: -; abundance: -; CDR3nt: TGTGCCAGCACCCCGGCGGTCGCCTCTAACTATGGCTACACCTTC; CDR3aa: CASTPAVASNYGYTF
v_gene: TRBV11-1; j_gene: TRBJ2-7; d_gene: TRBD1; abundance: -; CDR3nt: TGTGCCAGCAGCGTGGAATGGGACAGCTCCTACGAGCAGTACTTC; CDR3aa: CASSVEWDSSYEQYF
v_gene: TRBV7-8; j_gene: TRBJ1-2; d_gene: TRBD1; abundance: -; CDR3nt: TGTGCCAGCAGCCAGGGGGGGGATGGCTACACCTTC; CDR3aa: CASSQGGDGYTF